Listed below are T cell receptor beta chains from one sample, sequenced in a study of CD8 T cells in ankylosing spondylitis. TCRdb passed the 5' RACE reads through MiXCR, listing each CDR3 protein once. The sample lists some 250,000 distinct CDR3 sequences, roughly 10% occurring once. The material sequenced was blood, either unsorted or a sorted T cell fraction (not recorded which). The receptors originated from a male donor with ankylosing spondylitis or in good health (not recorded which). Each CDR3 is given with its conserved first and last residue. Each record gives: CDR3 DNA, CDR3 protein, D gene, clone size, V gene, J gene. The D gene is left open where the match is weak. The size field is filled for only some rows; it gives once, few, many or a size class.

CDR3 DNA: TGCGCCAGCAGTGAACCGGACAGGGGCTCCTACGAGCAGTACTTC
CDR3 protein: CASSEPDRGSYEQYF
D gene: TRBD1
clone size: many
V gene: TRBV10-2
J gene: TRBJ2-7

CDR3 DNA: TGTGCCAGCAGCCCTTACGTGAGGGGAGGCACTGAAGCTTTCTTT
CDR3 protein: CASSPYVRGGTEAFF
D gene: .
clone size: many
V gene: TRBV12-3/TRBV12-4
J gene: TRBJ1-1

CDR3 DNA: TGTGCCAGCAGTGAACAGGGCGGCACCGGGGAGCTGTTTTTT
CDR3 protein: CASSEQGGTGELFF
D gene: .
clone size: many
V gene: TRBV25-1
J gene: TRBJ2-2

CDR3 DNA: TGCAGCGCTCCGGAGTACAATGAGCAGTTCTTC
CDR3 protein: CSAPEYNEQFF
D gene: .
clone size: many
V gene: TRBV29-1
J gene: TRBJ2-1

CDR3 DNA: TGTGCCAGCAGCTCCCGAAACACAGATACGCAGTATTTT
CDR3 protein: CASSSRNTDTQYF
D gene: .
clone size: few
V gene: TRBV7-9
J gene: TRBJ2-3

CDR3 DNA: TGCAGTGCTAGAGATCTCCTAGCTCTAGGTGACGAGCAGTACTTC
CDR3 protein: CSARDLLALGDEQYF
D gene: .
clone size: many
V gene: TRBV20-1
J gene: TRBJ2-7

CDR3 DNA: TGCAGTGGAGTGACAGGATTTTCCTACGAGCAGTACTTC
CDR3 protein: CSGVTGFSYEQYF
D gene: .
clone size: many
V gene: TRBV20-1
J gene: TRBJ2-7

CDR3 DNA: TGTGCCAGCACCGCGACAGGGGGGGAGCAGTACTTC
CDR3 protein: CASTATGGEQYF
D gene: TRBD1
clone size: many
V gene: TRBV25-1
J gene: TRBJ2-7

CDR3 DNA: TGTGCCACCAGCAGAGGGTCGGCTGAAGCTTTCTTT
CDR3 protein: CATSRGSAEAFF
D gene: .
clone size: .
V gene: TRBV15
J gene: TRBJ1-1

CDR3 DNA: TGCGCCAGCAGTCCAAACCCGGACAATGAGCAGTTCTTC
CDR3 protein: CASSPNPDNEQFF
D gene: .
clone size: many
V gene: TRBV5-1
J gene: TRBJ2-1

CDR3 DNA: TGCAGCGCCGGGAGGGAGAGCTCCTACGAGCAGTACTTC
CDR3 protein: CSAGRESSYEQYF
D gene: TRBD2
clone size: many
V gene: TRBV29-1
J gene: TRBJ2-7

CDR3 DNA: TGTGCCAGCAGTGAAGGGGGGGCAGATACGCAGTATTTT
CDR3 protein: CASSEGGADTQYF
D gene: .
clone size: many
V gene: TRBV2
J gene: TRBJ2-3

CDR3 DNA: TGCGCCAGCAGCTTGGGAGTAGCGGGGAGGAATGAGCAGTTCTTC
CDR3 protein: CASSLGVAGRNEQFF
D gene: TRBD2
clone size: .
V gene: TRBV5-1
J gene: TRBJ2-1

CDR3 DNA: TGCGCCAGCAGCTCACAACTAGCGGGGATGGGCAATGAGCAGTTCTTC
CDR3 protein: CASSSQLAGMGNEQFF
D gene: TRBD2
clone size: few
V gene: TRBV5-1
J gene: TRBJ2-1

CDR3 DNA: TGTGCCAGCACCCACCACCGGGGACAGGGACATCAGCCCCAGCATTTT
CDR3 protein: CASTHHRGQGHQPQHF
D gene: .
clone size: many
V gene: TRBV21-1
J gene: TRBJ1-5

CDR3 DNA: TGTGCCATCAGCTTACCCCCGGGACAGATTTGGACGACCCAGTACTTC
CDR3 protein: CAISLPPGQIWTTQYF
D gene: TRBD1
clone size: .
V gene: TRBV7-8
J gene: TRBJ2-5

CDR3 DNA: TGCAGTGCTCCTCCAGACAGGAACACTGAAGCTTTCTTT
CDR3 protein: CSAPPDRNTEAFF
D gene: .
clone size: .
V gene: TRBV20-1
J gene: TRBJ1-1

CDR3 DNA: TGTGCCAGCAGCTTCGCCGGGGGGGGGCGTTACGAGCAGTACTTC
CDR3 protein: CASSFAGGGRYEQYF
D gene: TRBD2
clone size: few
V gene: TRBV5-5
J gene: TRBJ2-7

CDR3 DNA: TGTGCCAGCGGAGGGACAGTAGGAACCGGGGAGCTGTTTTTT
CDR3 protein: CASGGTVGTGELFF
D gene: .
clone size: many
V gene: TRBV12-3/TRBV12-4
J gene: TRBJ2-2

CDR3 DNA: TGCAGTGCTAGAAATGGTGCCTTGACTTTT
CDR3 protein: CSARNGALTF
D gene: .
clone size: many
V gene: TRBV20-1
J gene: TRBJ2-3

CDR3 DNA: TGCGCCAGCAGCTTGGCCGGAGCAGGGGATCAGCCCCAGCATTTT
CDR3 protein: CASSLAGAGDQPQHF
D gene: .
clone size: few
V gene: TRBV5-1
J gene: TRBJ1-5

CDR3 DNA: TGTGCCAGCAGCCCTGTGGGGGGGCTCGCAGATACGCAGTATTTT
CDR3 protein: CASSPVGGLADTQYF
D gene: .
clone size: many
V gene: TRBV14
J gene: TRBJ2-3

CDR3 DNA: TGTGCCAGCAGTTCGTACAGAATTCTGACAAATTACTCTGGAAACACCATATATTTT
CDR3 protein: CASSSYRILTNYSGNTIYF
D gene: .
clone size: many
V gene: TRBV12-3/TRBV12-4
J gene: TRBJ1-3

CDR3 DNA: TGTGCCAGCAGTTACTCGACCCTTCCCTCTGGGGCCAACGTCCTGACTTTC
CDR3 protein: CASSYSTLPSGANVLTF
D gene: .
clone size: few
V gene: TRBV6-5
J gene: TRBJ2-6

CDR3 DNA: TGTGCCAGCCGAAGTACAGGGAACACCGGGGAGCTGTTTTTT
CDR3 protein: CASRSTGNTGELFF
D gene: .
clone size: .
V gene: TRBV28
J gene: TRBJ2-2

CDR3 DNA: TGTGCCAGCAGTTTACTCCAGGGGGCTCACGAGCAGTACTTC
CDR3 protein: CASSLLQGAHEQYF
D gene: TRBD1
clone size: many
V gene: TRBV28
J gene: TRBJ2-7

CDR3 DNA: TGCGCCAGCTCGGGACAGGGGATCCCTGAAGCTTTCTTT
CDR3 protein: CASSGQGIPEAFF
D gene: TRBD1
clone size: .
V gene: TRBV10-2
J gene: TRBJ1-1

CDR3 DNA: TGCGCCAGCAGCTTAGACGGGCTTCAAGAGACCCAGTACTTC
CDR3 protein: CASSLDGLQETQYF
D gene: .
clone size: many
V gene: TRBV5-1
J gene: TRBJ2-5

CDR3 DNA: TGCAGTGCTGATCCCCCGGGGAATGAGCAGTTCTTC
CDR3 protein: CSADPPGNEQFF
D gene: .
clone size: many
V gene: TRBV20-1
J gene: TRBJ2-1

CDR3 DNA: TGCAGTGCTAGCGGGAGGTATCGGACCGGGGAGCTGTTTTTT
CDR3 protein: CSASGRYRTGELFF
D gene: TRBD2
clone size: .
V gene: TRBV20-1
J gene: TRBJ2-2

CDR3 DNA: TGCGCCAGCAGCTCCGGGACACTAGACAATGAGCAGTTCTTC
CDR3 protein: CASSSGTLDNEQFF
D gene: .
clone size: .
V gene: TRBV5-1
J gene: TRBJ2-1

CDR3 DNA: TGTGCCATCAGACCGAGTGGTGGGCTAGCGGGGGGCCGCTCCTACAATGAGCAGTTCTTC
CDR3 protein: CAIRPSGGLAGGRSYNEQFF
D gene: TRBD2
clone size: many
V gene: TRBV10-3
J gene: TRBJ2-1

CDR3 DNA: TGTGCCAGCAGCTTAGAACGGAGCGGGAGAGTCGAGCAGTACTTC
CDR3 protein: CASSLERSGRVEQYF
D gene: TRBD2
clone size: many
V gene: TRBV11-2
J gene: TRBJ2-7

CDR3 DNA: TGCAGCGTTGAATTATTTGGTATAACTCCAACCTATAGCACAGATACGCAGTATTTT
CDR3 protein: CSVELFGITPTYSTDTQYF
D gene: .
clone size: many
V gene: TRBV29-1
J gene: TRBJ2-3

CDR3 DNA: TGTGCCAGCAGTTTTGGGCCGGCAGGGCAAGAGCAGTACTTC
CDR3 protein: CASSFGPAGQEQYF
D gene: .
clone size: many
V gene: TRBV12-3/TRBV12-4
J gene: TRBJ2-7

CDR3 DNA: TGTGCCAGCAGTTATTTGGCGGGGAACATTCAGTACTTC
CDR3 protein: CASSYLAGNIQYF
D gene: .
clone size: .
V gene: TRBV28
J gene: TRBJ2-4

CDR3 DNA: TGCAGCGTTCGGGGCGGAGAGGGAGACACCGGGGAGCTGTTTTTT
CDR3 protein: CSVRGGEGDTGELFF
D gene: .
clone size: once
V gene: TRBV29-1
J gene: TRBJ2-2

CDR3 DNA: TGCGCCAGCAGAGTAGCGGGAGACACCGGGGAGCTGTTTTTT
CDR3 protein: CASRVAGDTGELFF
D gene: TRBD2
clone size: .
V gene: TRBV4-1
J gene: TRBJ2-2

CDR3 DNA: TGCAGTGGAGCGGGACTAGAGACCTGGGAGTTCTACAATGAGCAGTTCTTC
CDR3 protein: CSGAGLETWEFYNEQFF
D gene: TRBD2
clone size: many
V gene: TRBV20-1
J gene: TRBJ2-1

CDR3 DNA: TGTGCCAGCAGCCGGGGGCCTACCGCACTAGGCGCAGATACGCAGTATTTT
CDR3 protein: CASSRGPTALGADTQYF
D gene: .
clone size: many
V gene: TRBV12-3/TRBV12-4
J gene: TRBJ2-3

CDR3 DNA: TGTGCCAGCAGTTTTGACGGGGAAACTACGAGGCAGTACTTC
CDR3 protein: CASSFDGETTRQYF
D gene: .
clone size: few
V gene: TRBV12-3/TRBV12-4
J gene: TRBJ2-7

CDR3 DNA: TGCAGCGTTGAAGGCCACCTCGGGACTGAAACCTACAATGAGCAGTTCTTC
CDR3 protein: CSVEGHLGTETYNEQFF
D gene: .
clone size: .
V gene: TRBV29-1
J gene: TRBJ2-1

CDR3 DNA: TGTGCCAGCAGATCCGGACAGGGGAGATTGGAGACCCAGTACTTC
CDR3 protein: CASRSGQGRLETQYF
D gene: TRBD1
clone size: many
V gene: TRBV3-1
J gene: TRBJ2-5

CDR3 DNA: TGTGCCAGCAGCCAAGAAGGGGCGGGCTACAATGAGCAGTTCTTC
CDR3 protein: CASSQEGAGYNEQFF
D gene: .
clone size: .
V gene: TRBV4-2
J gene: TRBJ2-1

CDR3 DNA: TGTGCCATCAGTCAACTAGCGAGTACTCACAATGAGCAGTTCTTC
CDR3 protein: CAISQLASTHNEQFF
D gene: TRBD2
clone size: many
V gene: TRBV10-3
J gene: TRBJ2-1

CDR3 DNA: TGTGCCAGCAGTACCTCCTTGGACACCCACTATGGCTACACCTTC
CDR3 protein: CASSTSLDTHYGYTF
D gene: .
clone size: .
V gene: TRBV11-2
J gene: TRBJ1-2

CDR3 DNA: TGCAGTGCTAGAACCTCACTAGCGGGAGGCTACAATGAGCAGTTCTTC
CDR3 protein: CSARTSLAGGYNEQFF
D gene: TRBD2
clone size: many
V gene: TRBV20-1
J gene: TRBJ2-1

CDR3 DNA: TGTGCCAGCAGCTTCGGGGGTGGCTATGGCTACACCTTC
CDR3 protein: CASSFGGGYGYTF
D gene: .
clone size: few
V gene: TRBV11-2
J gene: TRBJ1-2

CDR3 DNA: TGCGCCAGCAGCTTGAGGTCTAGCGTCTCCTACAATGAGCAGTTCTTC
CDR3 protein: CASSLRSSVSYNEQFF
D gene: .
clone size: many
V gene: TRBV5-1
J gene: TRBJ2-1

CDR3 DNA: TGCGCCAGCAGGGTTTTGCAGGGCGACACCGGGGAGCTGTTTTTT
CDR3 protein: CASRVLQGDTGELFF
D gene: .
clone size: few
V gene: TRBV5-1
J gene: TRBJ2-2